One and the same sample provided the 22 T cell receptor beta chains below, sequenced in a study of molecular identifiers for immune sequencing clone quantification. From the PCR reads, TCRdb called clonotypes with MiXCR, one entry per CDR3 protein. Of 62,000 or so distinct CDR3 sequences detected, roughly 18% appear once; the ten largest clones hold around 1.4%. The sequenced sample consisted of naive CD8+ T cells from blood, with Jurkat cell RNA spiked in. Subset reported: FACS-sorted CD8+CD4-CCR7+CD45RA+ naive T cells. All receptors come from a human donor in good health. Some libraries in this study had Jurkat cell RNA spiked in.

The chain employs TRBV5-4 and TRBJ2-5; the D gene is possibly TRBD2 (5 bases). The CDR3 loop spans 15 amino acids. In germline, CDR1 is SGHNT, CDR2 YYREEE (reference sequence). Trimming removed 3 bases at V and 1 base at J, with 13 bases between. The CDR3 nucleotides are TGTGCCAGCAGCTCTTCGCCGGGGTTCCAAGAGACCCAGTACTTC. Protein sequence: CASSSSPGFQETQYF.

This clonotype was observed many times. V and J are TRBV28 and TRBJ1-1; no firm D call. The CDR3 contains 13 residues. Per the germline V gene, CDR1 is MDHEN and CDR2 is SYDVKM. V lost 5 bases, J lost 2 bases, and 9 bases lay in between. CDR3 nucleotides: TGTGCCAGCAGTCCCGGGTCAAACACTGAAGCTTTCTTT. Translated: CASSPGSNTEAFF.

This clonotype has at least ten counts. As DNA, the CDR3 is TGTGCCAGCAGTTTTGGACCACACCGTCATACGCAGTATTTT. Residues: CASSFGPHRHTQYF. This chain connects TRBV12-3 or TRBV12-4 to TRBJ2-3; D ambiguous. Trimming left V 3 bases short and J 7 bases short, with 14 bases between. The CDR3 has 14 residues.

This clonotype was found many times. This chain uses TRBV24-1 with TRBJ1-1; maybe TRBD1 (6 bases). V was clipped by 7 bases and J by 0 bases, with 8 bases between them. Germline values: CDR1 KGHDR, CDR2 SFDVKD. This CDR3 region has 13 residues. CDR3 residues: CATRDRVNTEAFF. CDR3 in DNA: TGTGCCACCAGGGACAGAGTGAACACTGAAGCTTTCTTT.

The table lists this clonotype with many counts. V and J are TRBV11-2 and TRBJ2-3; 12 positions agree with TRBD2. The CDR3 sequence is 20 residues long. Germline values: CDR1 SGHAT, CDR2 FQNNGV. V was clipped by 1 base and J by 1 base; unmatched bases: 12. The CDR3 here is CASSLGHGRLAGERTDTQYF. The CDR3 DNA is TGTGCCAGCAGCTTAGGTCACGGCCGACTAGCGGGAGAGCGCACAGATACGCAGTATTTT. The whole variable domain, filled in from reference TRBV11-2 and TRBJ2-3, reads EAGVAQSPRYKIIEKRQSVAFWCNPISGHATLYWYQQILGQGPKLLIQFQNNGVVDDSQLPKDRFSAERLKGVDSTLKIQPAKLEDSAVYLCASSLGHGRLAGERTDTQYFGPGTRLTVL.

In regard to this clonotype: This could be a read error, since a much larger clone is one nucleotide away. The chain recombines TRBV18 with TRBJ2-5; TRBD1 matches at 8 bases. Germline assignment: CDR1 KGHSH and CDR2 LQKENI. The CDR3 is 14 residues long. Trimming at V came to 4 bases and at J to 3 bases, leaving 4 bases not matched to a gene. The CDR3 region is CASSLVDREETQYF. In DNA form, the CDR3 reads TGTGCCAGCTCACTCGTGGACAGGGAAGAGACCCAGTACTTC.

This clonotype was found many times. The rearrangement uses TRBV27 and TRBJ1-5; TRBD1 might be the D (6 bases). The CDR3 sequence is 16 residues long. Trimming left V 5 bases short and J 5 bases short, with 19 bases between. CDR1 MNHEY and CDR2 SMNVEV come from the germline V gene (reference sequence). Here the CDR3 reads CASSHTTGFGYQPQHF. In nucleotides, the CDR3 is TGTGCCAGCAGTCACACTACAGGGTTTGGGTATCAGCCCCAGCATTTT.

This clonotype was seen a single time. Given a much more abundant clone one base away, this may be a read error. This rearrangement joins TRBV25-1 to TRBJ2-7, with no clear D. The germline V gene encodes CDR1 MGHDK and CDR2 SYGVNS. The CDR3 is 12 residues long. V shed 2 bases and J shed 7 bases, with 9 bases lying between them. Written as DNA, the CDR3 is TGTGCCAGCAGTGAACCCCCCTGGGAGCAGTACTTC. Translating it yields CASSEPPWEQYF.

This clonotype was seen at least ten times. The chain couples TRBV11-3 to TRBJ2-7, with a possible D match to TRBD2 (6 bases). The CDR3 extends over 14 amino acids. V lost 5 bases and J lost 3, with 14 bases in between. Germline V gene sequence: CDR1 SGHNT, CDR2 YENEEA. CDR3 amino acids: CASSPPGGYYEQYF. The CDR3 DNA reads as TGTGCCAGCAGCCCCCCCGGGGGATACTACGAGCAGTACTTC.

CDR3 bases: TGTGCCAGCAGCCAAAAGGATAAGTTTGGATCACCCCTCCACTTT. As protein: CASSQKDKFGSPLHF. This chain connects TRBV3-1 to TRBJ1-6; D unresolved. CDR1 and CDR2 (germline): LGHDT, YNNKEL (reference sequence). This CDR3 is 15 amino acids long. The V end was cut by 2 bases, the J end by 10 bases, with 15 bases between.

This clonotype was counted between two and nine times. This could be a read error, since a much larger clone is one nucleotide away. The rearrangement uses TRBV5-1 and TRBJ2-3; D is ambiguous. The CDR3 contains 14 residues. Germline-derived CDR1 and CDR2 are SGHRS and YFSETQ. CDR3 in amino acids: CASSTDLGLDMQYF. Here the CDR3 DNA reads TGCGCCAGCAGCACAGACCTAGGATTAGATATGCAGTATTTT.

This clonotype was observed at least ten times. This sequence joins TRBV11-2 and TRBJ2-3; a possible D gene is TRBD2 (6 bases). CDR1 is SGHAT, CDR2 FQNNGV, per germline. Between the trimmed V and J ends, which lost 8 bases and 1 base, there was a span of 10 bases. This CDR3 region has 13 residues. The DNA of the CDR3 is TGTGCCAGCTCAGCGGGTGGCACAGATACGCAGTATTTT. Translated: CASSAGGTDTQYF.

This clonotype appeared a single time. With a much larger clone just one base away, this may be a read error. The rearrangement uses TRBV20-1 and TRBJ1-3; the D gene is possibly TRBD1 (5 bases). This CDR3 is built from 18 residues. CDR1 and CDR2 (germline): DFQATT, SNEGSKA (reference sequence). CDR3 region: CSARGRDHPYFAGNTVYF. In DNA, the CDR3 is TGCAGTGCCCGAGGGAGGGACCACCCGTACTTCGCTGGAAACACCGTATATTTT.

This clonotype was picked up a small number of times. The V gene is TRBV27, the J gene TRBJ2-2; D remains unclear. This CDR3 is built from 14 residues. V gave up 5 bases and J gave up 1 base, with 8 bases separating them. Per germline, CDR1 MNHEY and CDR2 SMNVEV (reference sequence). CDR3 sequence (DNA): TGTGCCAGCAGTGACCTTCTGAACACCGGGGAGCTGTTTTTT. Its translation: CASSDLLNTGELFF.

Points on this clonotype: A read error may be the cause here, since a much bigger clone is one base away. V gene TRBV25-1 combines with J gene TRBJ1-4; D might be TRBD1 (6 bases). The length of the CDR3 is 16 residues. V was cut by 7 bases and J by 3 bases, with 18 bases left in between. Germline loops: CDR1 MGHDK, CDR2 SYGVNS. The CDR3 nucleotides read TGTGCCAGCACCGTGACGGACAGATTCTCTAATGAAAAACTGTTTTTT. It translates to CASTVTDRFSNEKLFF.

The sample holds a few counts of this clonotype. The V gene is TRBV7-9, the J gene TRBJ1-6; no firm D call. Trimming took off 5 bases at V and 1 base at J, with 12 bases between the two ends. This CDR3 spans 16 amino acids. Germline V gives CDR1 SEHNR, CDR2 FQNEAQ (reference sequence). The CDR3 spells CASSELAGSYNSPLHF. The CDR3 DNA follows: TGTGCCAGCAGCGAACTAGCGGGGTCCTATAATTCACCCCTCCACTTT.

This clonotype has ten or more counts. The V call is TRBV2, the J call TRBJ2-1; unclear D gene. The germline V gene encodes CDR1 SNHLY and CDR2 FYNNEI. The CDR3 totals 15 residues. V lost 7 bases and J 1 base, leaving 14 bases between the germline ends. The CDR3 spells CASTRGRQSYNEQFF. The CDR3 DNA follows: TGTGCCAGCACCAGAGGACGTCAATCCTACAATGAGCAGTTCTTC.

The gene calls are TRBV5-6 and TRBJ2-1, with 14 bases that match TRBD2. Germline V CDR1 and CDR2: SGHDT, YYEEEE. V shed 2 bases, J shed 4 bases, and the junction held 17 bases outside the gene matches. The CDR3 has 21 amino acids. The DNA of the CDR3 is TGTGCCAGCAGCTTCACGTCGGGACTAGCGGGAGTTTCGGCTTGGTACAATGAGCAGTTCTTC. Its translation: CASSFTSGLAGVSAWYNEQFF.

This clonotype was observed at least ten times. The V gene is TRBV25-1, the J gene TRBJ2-7; D gene ambiguous. Trimming took off 5 bases at V and 5 bases at J, with 16 bases between the two ends. Germline-derived CDR1 and CDR2 are MGHDK and SYGVNS. The CDR3 has 14 residues. DNA of the CDR3: TGTGCCAGCAGTCAACCCATGGTTCCCGACGAGCAGTACTTC. Amino acids: CASSQPMVPDEQYF.

This clonotype was picked up many times. The rearrangement uses TRBV7-6 and TRBJ2-3; D may be TRBD1 (5 bases). From germline, CDR1 is SGHVS and CDR2 FNYEAQ. Trimming left V 5 bases short and J 2 bases short, with 14 bases between. This CDR3 contains 15 residues. The CDR3 sequence: CASSPQGQNTDTQYF. Here the CDR3 DNA reads TGTGCCAGCAGCCCTCAGGGTCAAAACACAGATACGCAGTATTTT.

About this clonotype: This may come from a read error, since a much larger clone is one base off. The chain recombines TRBV6-1 with TRBJ2-7, with D uncertain. The ends were cut back, 1 base at V and 3 bases at J, with 10 bases in the middle. The V gene's germline CDR1 is MNHNS and CDR2 SASEGT. This CDR3 region has 14 residues. The CDR3 sequence is CASSEGWGIYEQYF. As DNA, the CDR3 is TGTGCCAGCAGTGAAGGGTGGGGAATCTACGAGCAGTACTTC.

V is TRBV30 and J is TRBJ2-1; no clear D. CDR3 length: 12 amino acids. Trimming removed 0 bases from V and 9 bases from J, with 9 bases in between. Germline lookup yields CDR1 GTSNPN and CDR2 SVGIG (reference sequence). The CDR3 DNA reads as TGTGCCTGGAGTGTAAACCGGCCTGAGCAGTTCTTC. Amino acid sequence: CAWSVNRPEQFF.